This T cell receptor (beta chain) derives from a study of OX40 agonist ivuxolimab in advanced cancers. Study as a whole: The treatment was a fully human IgG2 OX40 agonist, ivuxolimab. Three patients got partial responses; one had hepatocellular carcinoma and two had cutaneous melanoma. Study-level results: The mean number of expanded clones was higher in CD8+ T cells than in CD4+. At 0.1 to 3.0 mg/kg and by week 6, CD4+ and CD8+ T cells in the blood had expanded clonally.

This table comes from immunoSEQ multiplex PCR, and its TCRdb copy is limited to in-frame clones, with some not included. Seen here are several thousand clones, more than 70% observed once, and the top ten hold over 9%. Of note for this clone: The antigen remains unidentified.

This receptor was identified in an adult with an advanced solid tumor such as melanoma, head and neck, liver or kidney cancer. This specimen was CD4+ or CD8+ T cells sorted from blood, taken in a trial of the OX40 agonist ivuxolimab.

DNA for the CDR3: TGTGCCAGCAGCGACCGGGCTTCGGGTACAGATACGCAGTATTTT. As protein: CASSDRASGTDTQYF. This rearrangement joins TRBV7-3 to TRBJ2-3, with unresolved D. Trimming pared 5 bases from V and 3 bases from J, leaving 15 bases between. The CDR3 contains 15 residues. In germline, CDR1 is SGHTA, CDR2 FQGTGA.